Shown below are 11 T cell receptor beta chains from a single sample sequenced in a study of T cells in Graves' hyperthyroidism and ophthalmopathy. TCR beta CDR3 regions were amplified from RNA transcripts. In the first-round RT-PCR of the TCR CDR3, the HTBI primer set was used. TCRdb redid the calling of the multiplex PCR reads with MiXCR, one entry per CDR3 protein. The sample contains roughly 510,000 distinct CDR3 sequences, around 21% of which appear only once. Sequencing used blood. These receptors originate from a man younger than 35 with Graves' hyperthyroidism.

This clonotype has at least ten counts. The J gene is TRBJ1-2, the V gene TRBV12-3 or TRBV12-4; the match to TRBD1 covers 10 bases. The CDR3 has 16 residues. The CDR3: CVCSSSSVGQGYGYTF. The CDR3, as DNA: TGTGTCTGCAGTTCGTCCTCCGTGGGACAGGGGTATGGCTACACCTTC.

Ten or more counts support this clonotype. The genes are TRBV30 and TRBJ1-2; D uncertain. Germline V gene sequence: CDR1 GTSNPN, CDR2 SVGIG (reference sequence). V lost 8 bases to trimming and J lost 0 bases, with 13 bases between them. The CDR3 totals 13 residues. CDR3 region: CAVDPATNYGYTF. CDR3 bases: TGTGCCGTTGATCCGGCTACTAACTATGGCTACACCTTC.

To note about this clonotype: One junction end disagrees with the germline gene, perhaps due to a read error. CDR3 DNA: TGCAGTGTTACGCAGAGGTCAGGGTGCACTGTAGCTTTCTTT. Amino acids: CSVTQRSGCTVAFF. The J gene is TRBJ1-1, the V gene TRBV20-1, with a tentative D call TRBD1 (5 bases). Per germline, CDR1 DFQATT and CDR2 SNEGSKA (reference sequence). The CDR3 runs 14 residues.

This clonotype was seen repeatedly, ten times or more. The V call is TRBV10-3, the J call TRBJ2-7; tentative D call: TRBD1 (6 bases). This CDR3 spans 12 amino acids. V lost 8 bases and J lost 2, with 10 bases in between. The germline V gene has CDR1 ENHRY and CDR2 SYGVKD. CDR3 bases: TGTGCCATCGGACAGTCCGCCTACGAGCAGTACTTC. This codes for CAIGQSAYEQYF.

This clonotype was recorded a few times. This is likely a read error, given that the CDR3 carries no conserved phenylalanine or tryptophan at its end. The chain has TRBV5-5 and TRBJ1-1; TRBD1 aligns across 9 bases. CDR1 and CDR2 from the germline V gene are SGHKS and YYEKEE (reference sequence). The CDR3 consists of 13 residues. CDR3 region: CATDRGLNTEAFL. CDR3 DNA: TGTGCGACGGACAGGGGATTGAACACTGAAGCTTTCCTT.

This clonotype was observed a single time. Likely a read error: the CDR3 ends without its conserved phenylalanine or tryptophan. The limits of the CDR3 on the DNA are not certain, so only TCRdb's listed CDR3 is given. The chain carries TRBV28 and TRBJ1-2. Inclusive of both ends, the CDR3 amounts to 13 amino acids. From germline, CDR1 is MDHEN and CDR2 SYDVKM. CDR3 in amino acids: CASNRLGGNGYTS.

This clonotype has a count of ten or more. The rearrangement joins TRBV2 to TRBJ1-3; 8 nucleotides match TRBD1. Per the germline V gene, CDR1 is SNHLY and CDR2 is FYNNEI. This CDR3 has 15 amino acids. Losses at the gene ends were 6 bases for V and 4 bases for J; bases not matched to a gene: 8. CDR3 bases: TGTGCCAGCAGAGTCCAGGGGGCGCGAGGAAACACCATATATTTT. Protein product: CASRVQGARGNTIYF.

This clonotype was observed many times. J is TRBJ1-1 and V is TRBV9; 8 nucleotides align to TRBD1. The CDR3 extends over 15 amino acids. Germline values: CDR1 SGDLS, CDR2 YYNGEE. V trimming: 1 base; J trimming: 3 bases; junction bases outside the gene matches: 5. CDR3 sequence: CASSVSGQGHTEAFF. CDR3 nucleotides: TGTGCCAGCAGCGTAAGCGGACAGGGCCACACTGAAGCTTTCTTT.

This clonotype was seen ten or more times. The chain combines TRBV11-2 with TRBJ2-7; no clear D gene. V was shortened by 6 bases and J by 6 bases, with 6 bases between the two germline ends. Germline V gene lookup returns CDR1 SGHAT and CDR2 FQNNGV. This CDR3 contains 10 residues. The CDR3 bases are TGTGCCAGCAGTGGCCTCGAGCAGTACTTC. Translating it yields CASSGLEQYF.

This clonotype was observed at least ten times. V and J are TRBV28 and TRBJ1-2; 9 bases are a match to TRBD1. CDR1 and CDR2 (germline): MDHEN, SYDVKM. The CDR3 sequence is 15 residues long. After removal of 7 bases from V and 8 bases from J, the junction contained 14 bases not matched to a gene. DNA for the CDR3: TGTGCCAGCATCCCCCGAGGGGGGACAGGGTACGGCTACACCTTC. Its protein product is CASIPRGGTGYGYTF.

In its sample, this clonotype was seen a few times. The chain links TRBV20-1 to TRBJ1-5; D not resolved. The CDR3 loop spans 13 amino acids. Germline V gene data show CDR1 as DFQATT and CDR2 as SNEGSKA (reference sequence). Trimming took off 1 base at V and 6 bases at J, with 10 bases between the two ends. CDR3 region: CSARATGGQPQHF. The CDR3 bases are TGCAGTGCTAGAGCAACCGGTGGTCAGCCCCAGCATTTT.